The following is a T cell receptor beta chain sequence with its context. Its antigen is currently unknown. The sample contains more than one DNA sequence encoding this CDR3. This record comes from a study of shared clonotypes between healthy human individuals. Overall study findings and caveats: A generally larger estimated richness was seen in naive subsets than in memory subsets.

CDR3 length: 14 residues. Per germline, CDR1 MGHRA and CDR2 YSYEKL. V dropped 4 bases and J dropped 5; count of bases not matched to a gene: 5. CD45RO-negative CD8 cells positively selected for CCR7 made up the naive population, which excluded terminally differentiated effector memory CD45RA+ cells. Sequencing was performed with immunoSEQ multiplex PCR; in TCRdb, only in-frame clones are kept and a portion is missing. Of more than 2 million clones detected, over 85% appear once; the ten largest clones hold around 1.1%. The sample taken for sequencing was naive CD8+ T cells sorted from blood. This TCR was recovered from a man between 18 and 29 years old in good health. This chain uses TRBV4-1 with TRBJ1-1, with 9 bases that match TRBD1. CDR3 region: CASSLLTGGTEAFF. CDR3 coding DNA: TGCGCCAGCAGCCTACTGACAGGGGGAACTGAAGCTTTCTTT.